These 18 T cell receptor beta chains were all obtained from the same sample, sequenced in a study of shared clonotypes between healthy human individuals. Data came from immunoSEQ multiplex PCR; TCRdb stores just in-frame clones and leaves some out. Here the sample spans 490,000 or so clones, about 82% being singletons. The sequencing input was PBMCs. The receptors were sampled from a woman in her thirties or forties in good health. Some clones in this sample may be carry-over from other donors' samples.

The rearrangement uses TRBV5-1 and TRBJ2-6; a possible D gene is TRBD1 (6 bases). V gave up 0 bases and J gave up 2 bases, with 9 bases separating them. The CDR3 covers 16 residues. CDR1 SGHRS and CDR2 YFSETQ come from the germline V gene. The chain's CDR3 is CASSLVQGAGANVLTF. The CDR3 DNA reads TGCGCCAGCAGCTTGGTACAGGGAGCTGGGGCCAACGTCCTGACTTTC.

Comment on this clone: A read error is possible here, since a much larger clone lies one base away. The sample carries other DNA sequences with the same CDR3. The V call is TRBV18, the J call TRBJ2-3; D perhaps matches TRBD2 (6 bases). This CDR3 is 16 amino acids long. Germline CDR1 is KGHSH and CDR2 is LQKENI. The CDR3 loop reads CASSLASDLSTDTQYF. The CDR3 DNA reads as TGTGCCAGCTCACTCGCTAGCGACCTAAGCACTGATACGCAGTATTTT.

The chain combines TRBV30 with TRBJ1-2, with 7 positions matching TRBD1. The V gene's germline CDR1 is GTSNPN and CDR2 SVGIG (reference sequence). V shed 3 bases, J shed 4 bases, and the junction held 8 bases outside the gene matches. CDR3 length: 14 residues. CDR3 coding DNA: TGTGCCTGGAGCGCTAACAGGGGTGGCTATGGCTACACCTTC. The encoded protein is CAWSANRGGYGYTF.

The V gene is TRBV5-8, the J gene TRBJ2-3, with D tentatively TRBD2 (6 bases). The CDR3 covers 15 residues. Germline-derived CDR1 and CDR2 are SGHTS and YDEGEE. V lost 4 bases, J lost 2 bases, and 14 bases lay in between. In DNA form, the CDR3 reads TGTGCCAGCAGCCCGGGGGTAGGGGACACAGATACGCAGTATTTT. Amino acid sequence: CASSPGVGDTDTQYF.

A note on this clone: Other DNA sequences in the same sample also yield this CDR3. The chain links TRBV30 to TRBJ2-1; D gene uncertain. V lost 0 bases and J lost 9, with 12 bases in between. Germline V gene data show CDR1 as GTSNPN and CDR2 as SVGIG (reference sequence). The CDR3 runs 13 residues. DNA for the CDR3: TGTGCCTGGAGTGTAAGAGGAGTGGGTGAGCAGTTCTTC. Amino acid sequence: CAWSVRGVGEQFF.

The rearrangement uses TRBV7-9 and TRBJ1-3, with D unresolved. The CDR3 is 13 amino acids. The V gene lost 1 base and the J gene lost 7 bases, with 8 bases spanning the gap. Germline CDR1 is SEHNR and CDR2 is FQNEAQ (reference sequence). The CDR3 nucleotides are TGTGCCAGCAGCTTAGGAAGTAGCAACACCATATATTTT. As protein: CASSLGSSNTIYF.

The gene calls are TRBV2 and TRBJ2-1; D unresolved. CDR1 SNHLY and CDR2 FYNNEI come from the germline V gene. The CDR3 is 14 residues long. The V gene lost 0 bases and the J gene lost 11 bases, with 14 bases spanning the gap. The CDR3 here is CASSEAGTPPKQFF. The CDR3 DNA sequence: TGTGCCAGCAGTGAAGCGGGCACTCCCCCTAAGCAGTTCTTC.

The chain uses TRBV6-4 and TRBJ2-1, with D perhaps matching TRBD2 (6 bases). The germline V gene has CDR1 MRHNA and CDR2 SNTAGT. CDR3 size: 15 residues. V was trimmed by 4 bases and J by 6 bases, leaving 16 bases between them. In DNA form, the CDR3 reads TGTGCCAGCAGTGTCCAGGGACTGGGTGGCAATGAGCAGTTCTTC. It encodes CASSVQGLGGNEQFF.

J is TRBJ2-7 and V is TRBV5-4; D is unclear. Germline V gives CDR1 SGHNT, CDR2 YYREEE (reference sequence). CDR3 size: 14 residues. The ends were cut back, 6 bases at V and 0 bases at J, with 13 bases in the middle. In DNA, the CDR3 is TGTGCCAGCACCTCTGGACGGCACTCCTACGAGCAGTACTTC. Its protein is CASTSGRHSYEQYF. The whole variable domain, remainder taken from reference TRBV5-4 and TRBJ2-7, is ETGVTQSPTHLIKTRGQQVTLRCSSQSGHNTVSWYQQALGQGPQFIFQYYREEENGRGNFPPRFSGLQFPNYSSELNVNALELDDSALYLCASTSGRHSYEQYFGPGTRLTVT.

The chain combines TRBV27 with TRBJ2-2; 7 bases agree with TRBD1. Per germline, CDR1 MNHEY and CDR2 SMNVEV (reference sequence). Trimming cost V 2 bases and J 6 bases; bases outside gene matches: 6. The length of the CDR3 is 15 residues. CDR3 residues: CASSLRGGLAGELFF. DNA of the CDR3: TGTGCCAGCAGTTTAAGAGGGGGCCTCGCCGGGGAGCTGTTTTTT.

This clone was counted ten times or more. The chain carries TRBV19 and TRBJ1-1; weak D call: TRBD1 (6 bases). The CDR3 sequence is 15 residues long. V lost 5 bases to trimming and J lost 1 base, with 14 bases between them. Germline-derived CDR1 and CDR2 are LNHDA and SQIVND (reference sequence). The CDR3, as DNA: TGTGCCAGTAGTTTCTCGGGACATCCGAACACTGAAGCTTTCTTT. Its translation is CASSFSGHPNTEAFF.

This chain joins TRBV9 and TRBJ2-3; weak D call: TRBD2 (6 bases). Germline V lookup: CDR1 SGDLS, CDR2 YYNGEE. The CDR3 covers 16 residues. V lost 5 bases, J lost 6 bases, and 22 bases lay in between. For the CDR3, the DNA is TGTGCCAGCAGTGAAGGGAGGAGAGTGGACTCGGATACGCAGTATTTT. Translation gives CASSEGRRVDSDTQYF. Based on the CDR3 plus reference TRBV9 and TRBJ2-3, the full variable domain is DSGVTQTPKHLITATGQRVTLRCSPRSGDLSVYWYQQSLDQGLQFLIQYYNGEERAKGNILERFSAQQFPDLHSELNLSSLELGDSALYFCASSEGRRVDSDTQYFGPGTRLTVL.

The V call is TRBV10-2, the J call TRBJ2-1, with no clear D. Germline V lookup: CDR1 WSHSY, CDR2 SAAADI. This CDR3 comprises 12 residues. With 2 bases removed from V and 3 bases from J, the gap between germline ends came to 2 bases. CDR3 region: CASSESYNEQFF. CDR3 DNA: TGCGCCAGCAGTGAGAGCTACAATGAGCAGTTCTTC.

The chain employs TRBV6-5 and TRBJ2-7, with D possibly TRBD1 on 5 matching bases. CDR3 length: 12 amino acids. Germline lookup yields CDR1 MNHEY and CDR2 SVGAGI. Trimming cost V 5 bases and J 6 bases, with 11 bases left between them. CDR3 protein: CASSIRGGEQYF. The CDR3 DNA sequence: TGTGCCAGCAGTATTAGGGGTGGCGAGCAGTACTTC.

Points on this clone: A much larger clone sits a single nucleotide away, making a read error possible. The V gene is TRBV30, the J gene TRBJ2-5; 7 nucleotides agree with TRBD2. Unmatched junction bases numbered 20, after V lost 5 bases and J lost 2 bases. The CDR3 runs 18 residues. Germline V gene sequence: CDR1 GTSNPN, CDR2 SVGIG (reference sequence). The CDR3 is CAWGRKDLPGLPQETQYF. DNA for the CDR3: TGTGCCTGGGGCCGAAAAGACCTGCCGGGACTACCACAAGAGACCCAGTACTTC.

The chain has TRBV21-1 and TRBJ1-5; TRBD1, the D gene given by the table, was not confirmed from the DNA. TRBV21-1 is noted as a pseudogene. The CDR3 consists of 15 residues. The CDR3 sequence: CASSRQKYSNQPQHF. The DNA of the CDR3 is TGTGCCAGCAGCAGACAGAAGTATAGCAATCAGCCCCAGCATTTT.

The J gene is TRBJ2-7, the V gene TRBV4-3; D remains ambiguous. The germline gives CDR1 LGHNA, CDR2 YSLEER. The CDR3 extends over 14 amino acids. V lost 3 bases to trimming and J lost 2 bases, with 11 bases between them. In DNA, the CDR3 is TGCGCCAGCAGCCAGCCCGGACGGCCCTACGAGCAGTACTTC. Translation: CASSQPGRPYEQYF.

The chain is built from TRBV28 and TRBJ1-2, with 10 bases matching TRBD1. The CDR3 has 15 amino acids. CDR1 MDHEN and CDR2 SYDVKM come from the germline V gene. The J segment lost 3 bases and the V segment lost 2 bases, leaving 3 bases of the junction unmatched. CDR3 sequence (DNA): TGTGCCAGCAGTTTAGGGACAGGGGTCGACTATGGCTACACCTTC. This encodes CASSLGTGVDYGYTF.